The 27 T cell receptor beta chains presented below share a single source sample, sequenced in a study of T cells in Graves' hyperthyroidism and ophthalmopathy. RNA transcripts provided the source from which TCR beta CDR3 regions were amplified. HTBI primers were employed in a first-round RT-PCR of the TCR CDR3. TCRdb reprocessed the multiplex PCR reads with MiXCR, giving one entry per CDR3 protein. The data contain roughly 280,000 distinct CDR3 sequences, roughly 22% of them singletons. Sequencing was done on a sample of blood. All receptors come from a man aged 25-45 years with Graves' ophthalmopathy.

This clonotype showed up many times. V is TRBV2 and J is TRBJ1-2; D is unclear. This CDR3 has 14 amino acids. V dropped 6 bases and J dropped 4 bases, with 15 bases sitting between them. CDR1 and CDR2 from the germline V gene are SNHLY and FYNNEI. The CDR3 bases are TGTGCCAGCAGCGAGAATCTGGGCGGCTATGGCTACACCTTC. It is translated as CASSENLGGYGYTF.

The gene calls are TRBV11-2 and TRBJ1-2; D is ambiguous. Per germline, CDR1 SGHAT and CDR2 FQNNGV. The CDR3 totals 13 residues. The V gene lost 8 bases and the J gene lost 7 bases, with 17 bases spanning the gap. The CDR3 region has the DNA TGTGCCAGCGCCCCCGATTATCGGGGTGGCTACACCTTC. Amino acid sequence: CASAPDYRGGYTF.

CDR3 nucleotides: TGTGCCAGTAGTCCTCTCCCGGGACTAGCGGGAAGGAGGTCCTACAATGAGCAGTTCTTC. Its protein is CASSPLPGLAGRRSYNEQFF. V and J are TRBV19 and TRBJ2-1; the match to TRBD2 covers 13 bases. Germline V gives CDR1 LNHDA, CDR2 SQIVND (reference sequence). The ends lost 5 bases at V and 1 base at J; junction bases unmatched: 14. The CDR3 has 20 residues.

This clonotype came up a few times. V is TRBV5-1 and J is TRBJ2-7; the D is unclear. CDR1 and CDR2 (germline): SGHRS, YFSETQ. The CDR3 contains 16 residues. V shed 0 bases and J shed 5 bases, with 18 bases lying between them. The CDR3, as DNA: TGCGCCAGCAGCTTGGGTGGCAGCTCGGGCGTCCACGAGCAGTACTTC. Translated: CASSLGGSSGVHEQYF.

The chain is built from TRBV30 and TRBJ2-5; 8 bases agree with TRBD2. CDR3 length equals 13 residues. After removal of 2 bases from V and 5 bases from J, the junction contained 4 bases not matched to a gene. Germline V gene sequence: CDR1 GTSNPN, CDR2 SVGIG (reference sequence). DNA for the CDR3: TGTGCCTGGAGTTTAAGCGGGAGTGAGACCCAGTACTTC. This gives the protein CAWSLSGSETQYF.

This clonotype was picked up many times. The CDR3 protein is CAWSGWQGTGELFF. CDR3 bases: TGTGCCTGGAGTGGCTGGCAGGGAACCGGGGAGCTGTTTTTT. The chain combines TRBV30 with TRBJ2-2; perhaps TRBD1 as D (5 bases). This CDR3 comprises 14 residues. V gave up 1 base and J gave up 5 bases, with 11 bases separating them. Germline values: CDR1 GTSNPN, CDR2 SVGIG (reference sequence).

J is TRBJ1-2 and V is TRBV29-1, with D tentatively TRBD1 (6 bases). Trimming removed 0 bases at V and 4 bases at J, with 12 bases between. The CDR3 has 14 amino acids. Germline assignment: CDR1 SQVTM and CDR2 ANQGSEA. The CDR3, as DNA: TGCAGCGTTGAAGATCCCCAGGGGCGCTATGGCTACACCTTC. This codes for CSVEDPQGRYGYTF.

This clonotype was seen ten or more times. The chain couples TRBV12-3 or TRBV12-4 to TRBJ2-5, with 7 bases aligning to TRBD2. This CDR3 has 15 amino acids. After removal of 5 bases from V and 4 bases from J, the junction contained 10 bases not matched to a gene. The CDR3 region is CASSHLQAGPETQYF. The CDR3 DNA reads TGTGCCAGCAGTCACCTCCAAGCGGGACCAGAGACCCAGTACTTC.

This clonotype was detected a few times. This sequence joins TRBV6-1 and TRBJ2-1, with D maybe TRBD2 (6 bases). V lost 2 bases to trimming and J lost 8 bases, with 16 bases between them. The germline gives CDR1 MNHNS, CDR2 SASEGT. The length of the CDR3 is 15 residues. The CDR3 loop reads CASSESGGALYEQFF. CDR3 coding DNA: TGTGCCAGCAGTGAAAGTGGCGGGGCGTTGTATGAGCAGTTCTTC.

This clonotype was counted between two and nine times. This chain connects TRBV28 to TRBJ2-1; D is unresolved. With 1 base removed from V and 7 bases from J, the gap between germline ends came to 5 bases. Germline values: CDR1 MDHEN, CDR2 SYDVKM. CDR3 size: 12 residues. The CDR3 loop is CASSLSINEQFF. The CDR3 nucleotides read TGTGCCAGCAGTTTATCGATAAATGAGCAGTTCTTC. Full variable domain (missing parts from reference TRBV28 and TRBJ2-1): DVKVTQSSRYLVKRTGEKVFLECVQDMDHENMFWYRQDPGLGLRLIYFSYDVKMKEKGDIPEGYSVSREKKERFSLILESASTNQTSMYLCASSLSINEQFFGPGTRLTVL.

Comment on this clonotype: A junction boundary mismatches the germline segment, possibly from a read error. This chain joins TRBV5-1 and TRBJ2-5; TRBD2 is a possible D gene (5 bases). The CDR3 has 14 amino acids. The V gene's germline CDR1 is SGHRS and CDR2 YFSETQ. The CDR3 coding sequence is TGTGCCGCCGGACGGGGAACACCTCAAGAGACCCAGTACTTC. Translation gives CAAGRGTPQETQYF.

J is TRBJ1-2 and V is TRBV28, with a tentative D call TRBD1 (5 bases). Trimming cost V 3 bases and J 3 bases, with 11 bases left between them. Germline V gene lookup returns CDR1 MDHEN and CDR2 SYDVKM. The CDR3 is 14 amino acids. DNA for the CDR3: TGTGCCAGCAGTTTGATTCAGGGTCACTATGGCTACACCTTC. As protein: CASSLIQGHYGYTF.

This clonotype was observed a handful of times. V gene TRBV20-1 combines with J gene TRBJ2-1, with D possibly being TRBD2 (5 bases). With 0 bases removed from V and 0 bases from J, the gap between germline ends came to 9 bases. Germline V gives CDR1 DFQATT, CDR2 SNEGSKA (reference sequence). The CDR3 length is 15 residues. Here the CDR3 DNA reads TGCAGTGCTAGAGACGGGAAGTACTCCTACAATGAGCAGTTCTTC. Its protein is CSARDGKYSYNEQFF.

The chain links TRBV14 to TRBJ2-2, with D perhaps TRBD1 or TRBD2 (5 bases each). The germline V gene has CDR1 SGHDN and CDR2 FVKESK. The CDR3 contains 14 residues. V was cut by 6 bases and J by 4 bases, with 12 bases left in between. The CDR3 coding sequence is TGTGCCAGCAGTGACCGGGACGCCACCGGGGAGCTGTTTTTT. Translated: CASSDRDATGELFF.

This clonotype was detected ten times or more. The chain combines TRBV27 with TRBJ2-7; the match to TRBD1 covers 9 bases. The junction had 8 bases not matched to a gene; V was cut back by 10 bases and J by 4 bases. The germline V gene has CDR1 MNHEY and CDR2 SMNVEV (reference sequence). This CDR3 comprises 13 residues. CDR3 DNA: TGTGCCACCGCCCGGGACAGGGCTTACGAGCAGTACTTC. This codes for CATARDRAYEQYF.

This CDR3 reads CASSPRWVDRYNEQFF. The CDR3 DNA sequence: TGTGCCAGCTCACCACGCTGGGTGGACAGGTACAATGAGCAGTTCTTC. V usage is TRBV18 and J usage is TRBJ2-1; 7 bases map to TRBD1. Losses at the gene ends were 1 base for V and 4 bases for J; bases not matched to a gene: 7. This CDR3 has 16 residues. Germline CDR1 KGHSH, CDR2 LQKENI. The complete variable domain, with remaining parts taken from reference TRBV18 and TRBJ2-1, reads NAGVMQNPRHLVRRRGQEARLRCSPMKGHSHVYWYRQLPEEGLKFMVYLQKENIIDESGMPKERFSAEFPKEGPSILRIQQVVRGDSAAYFCASSPRWVDRYNEQFFGPGTRLTVL.

This clonotype has a handful of counts. The CDR3: CASSIHRGSYEQYF. The DNA for the CDR3 is TGTGCCAGCAGCATCCATAGGGGTTCCTACGAGCAGTACTTC. V and J are TRBV12-3 or TRBV12-4 and TRBJ2-7; weak D call: TRBD1 (5 bases). The V and J ends lost 6 bases and 1 base respectively, with 13 bases between them. The CDR3 runs 14 residues.

This clonotype occurred a few times. The J gene is TRBJ1-1, the V gene TRBV5-6, with 9 bases fitting TRBD1. This CDR3 comprises 14 residues. Germline V gene lookup returns CDR1 SGHDT and CDR2 YYEEEE. Trimming cost V 4 bases and J 4 bases; bases outside gene matches: 5. In DNA form, the CDR3 reads TGTGCCAGCAGCACCCGGGACAGGGCCACTGAAGCTTTCTTT. It encodes CASSTRDRATEAFF.

This chain links TRBV19 with TRBJ1-5, with 8 bases aligning to TRBD1. Germline trimming cut 9 bases from V and 9 bases from J; bases unmatched to any gene: 13. The CDR3 has 14 amino acids. Germline values: CDR1 LNHDA, CDR2 SQIVND (reference sequence). The CDR3 protein is CASRQGALKGPQHF. The CDR3 DNA reads as TGTGCCAGCAGGCAGGGGGCCCTCAAGGGGCCCCAGCATTTT.

The chain combines TRBV7-9 with TRBJ2-1; 13 nucleotides align to TRBD2. The V gene end was trimmed by 5 bases and the J gene end by 9 bases; junction bases not matched to a gene: 7. The CDR3 contains 15 residues. CDR1 is SEHNR and CDR2 is FQNEAQ in the germline V gene (reference sequence). DNA of the CDR3: TGTGCCAGCAGCACCGGACTAGCGGGAGTCAGTGAGCAGTTCTTC. Translating gives CASSTGLAGVSEQFF. The whole variable domain, remainder taken from reference TRBV7-9 and TRBJ2-1, is DTGVSQNPRHKITKRGQNVTFRCDPISEHNRLYWYRQTLGQGPEFLTYFQNEAQLEKSRLLSDRFSAERPKGSFSTLEIQRTEQGDSAMYLCASSTGLAGVSEQFFGPGTRLTVL.

The chain is built from TRBV6-2 or TRBV6-3 and TRBJ2-5, with a tentative D call TRBD1 (6 bases). The V and J ends lost 5 bases and 4 bases respectively, with 14 bases between them. From germline, CDR1 is MNHEY and CDR2 SVGEGT. The CDR3 is made up of 14 amino acids. The CDR3 nucleotides are TGTGCCAGCAGTACAACAGGGAAACGAGAGACCCAGTACTTC. Translating gives CASSTTGKRETQYF.

The J gene is TRBJ2-7, the V gene TRBV20-1; 7 nucleotides align to TRBD1. Germline V lookup: CDR1 DFQATT, CDR2 SNEGSKA (reference sequence). V lost 0 bases, J lost 1 base, and 3 bases stayed unmatched. The CDR3 spans 14 residues. CDR3 coding DNA: TGCAGTGCTAGAGATTCAGGGGGTTCCTACGAGCAGTACTTC. Translating gives CSARDSGGSYEQYF.

J is TRBJ2-7 and V is TRBV7-9; tentatively, D is TRBD1 (5 bases). There are 13 residues in the CDR3. V was pared by 4 bases and J by 2 bases, with 9 bases between. The germline V gene has CDR1 SEHNR and CDR2 FQNEAQ (reference sequence). CDR3 DNA: TGTGCCAGCAGCTGGACAAGTACCTACGAGCAGTACTTC. Its translation is CASSWTSTYEQYF.

This chain uses TRBV6-5 with TRBJ2-1; possible D gene TRBD1, 6 bases. The V and J ends lost 0 bases and 4 bases respectively, with 10 bases between them. Per germline, CDR1 MNHEY and CDR2 SVGAGI. The CDR3 extends over 15 amino acids. CDR3 region: CASSYSGRGYNEQFF. CDR3 coding DNA: TGTGCCAGCAGTTACTCGGGCAGGGGTTACAATGAGCAGTTCTTC.

The chain joins TRBV11-3 to TRBJ2-1; 12 positions match TRBD1. The CDR3 spans 16 residues. The ends lost 4 bases at V and 7 bases at J; junction bases unmatched: 8. The germline gives CDR1 SGHNT, CDR2 YENEEA. CDR3 loop: CASSSDRDRGQNEQFF. CDR3 bases: TGTGCCAGCAGCTCTGATCGGGACAGGGGGCAGAATGAGCAGTTCTTC.

This clonotype has just a few counts. The gene calls are TRBV7-9 and TRBJ1-1; a possible D gene is TRBD1 (5 bases). CDR1 is SEHNR, CDR2 FQNEAQ, per germline (reference sequence). V shed 2 bases and J shed 4 bases, with 14 bases lying between them. The CDR3 sequence is 15 residues long. This CDR3 reads CASSLWGQGGTEAFF. The CDR3 nucleotides are TGTGCCAGCAGCTTATGGGGCCAGGGAGGCACTGAAGCTTTCTTT.

The chain is built from TRBV4-1 and TRBJ2-7; 7 bases are shared with TRBD2. The junction had 6 bases not matched to a gene; V was cut back by 1 base and J by 3 bases. CDR1 is MGHRA, CDR2 YSYEKL, per germline. CDR3 length: 15 residues. CDR3 sequence reads: CASSQAPGGIYEQYF. As DNA, the CDR3 is TGCGCCAGCAGCCAAGCCCCGGGAGGAATCTACGAGCAGTACTTC.